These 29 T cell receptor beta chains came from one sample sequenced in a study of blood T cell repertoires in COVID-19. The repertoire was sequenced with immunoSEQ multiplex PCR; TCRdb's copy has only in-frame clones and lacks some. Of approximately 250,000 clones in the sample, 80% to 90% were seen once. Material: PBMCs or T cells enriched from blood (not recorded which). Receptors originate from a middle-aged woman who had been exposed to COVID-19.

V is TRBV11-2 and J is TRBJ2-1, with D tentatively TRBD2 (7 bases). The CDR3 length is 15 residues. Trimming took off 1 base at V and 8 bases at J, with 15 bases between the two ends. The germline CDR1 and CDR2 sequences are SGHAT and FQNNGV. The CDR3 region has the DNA TGTGCCAGCAGCTTAGGAGCAGGGGAGGGGGATGAGCAGTTCTTC. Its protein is CASSLGAGEGDEQFF.

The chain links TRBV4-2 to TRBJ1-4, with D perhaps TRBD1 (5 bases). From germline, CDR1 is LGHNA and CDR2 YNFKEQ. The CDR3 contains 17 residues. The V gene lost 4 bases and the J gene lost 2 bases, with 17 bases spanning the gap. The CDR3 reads CASSPKDRGETNEKLFF. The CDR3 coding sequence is TGTGCCAGCAGCCCAAAGGATAGGGGCGAGACTAATGAAAAACTGTTTTTT.

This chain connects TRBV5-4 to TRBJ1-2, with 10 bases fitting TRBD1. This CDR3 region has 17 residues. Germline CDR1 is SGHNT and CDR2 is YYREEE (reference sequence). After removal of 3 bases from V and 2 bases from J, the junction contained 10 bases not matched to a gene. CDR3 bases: TGTGCCAGCAGCTACAATCCCACGGGACAGGGGAACTATGGCTACACCTTC. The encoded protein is CASSYNPTGQGNYGYTF.

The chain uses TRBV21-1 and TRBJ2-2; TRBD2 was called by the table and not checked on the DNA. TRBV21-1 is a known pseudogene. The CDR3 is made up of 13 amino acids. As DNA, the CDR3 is TGTGCCAGACGGGGGACGAACACCGGGGAGCTGTTTTTT. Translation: CARRGTNTGELFF.

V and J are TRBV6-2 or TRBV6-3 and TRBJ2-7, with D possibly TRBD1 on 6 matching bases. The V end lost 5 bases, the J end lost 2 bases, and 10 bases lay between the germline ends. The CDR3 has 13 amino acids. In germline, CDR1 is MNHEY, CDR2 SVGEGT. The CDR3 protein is CASSNRETYEQYV. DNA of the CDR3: TGTGCCAGCAGTAACAGGGAAACCTACGAGCAGTACGTC.

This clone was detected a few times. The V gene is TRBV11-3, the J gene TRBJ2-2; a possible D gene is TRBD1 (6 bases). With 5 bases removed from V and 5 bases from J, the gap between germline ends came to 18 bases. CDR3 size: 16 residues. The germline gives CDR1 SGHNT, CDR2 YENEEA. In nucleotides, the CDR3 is TGTGCCAGCAGCGGATCCCGAGACAGGCCAACCGGGGAGCTGTTTTTT. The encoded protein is CASSGSRDRPTGELFF. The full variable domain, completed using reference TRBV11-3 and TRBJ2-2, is EAGVVQSPRYKIIEKKQPVAFWCNPISGHNTLYWYLQNLGQGPELLIRYENEEAVDDSQLPKDRFSAERLKGVDSTLKIQPAELGDSAVYLCASSGSRDRPTGELFFGEGSRLTVL.

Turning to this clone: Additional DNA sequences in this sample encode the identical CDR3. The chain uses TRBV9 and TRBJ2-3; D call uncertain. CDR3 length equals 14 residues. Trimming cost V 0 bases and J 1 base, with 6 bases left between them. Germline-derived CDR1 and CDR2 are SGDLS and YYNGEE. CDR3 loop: CASSVGAGTDTQYF. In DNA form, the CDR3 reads TGTGCCAGCAGCGTAGGGGCAGGCACAGATACGCAGTATTTT.

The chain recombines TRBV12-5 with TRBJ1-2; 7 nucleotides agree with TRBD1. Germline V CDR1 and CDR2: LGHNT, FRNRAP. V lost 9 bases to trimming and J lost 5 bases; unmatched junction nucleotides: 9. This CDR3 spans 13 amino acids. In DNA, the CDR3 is TGTGCTAGCCTAGGGGGCGCGATGTATGGCTACACCTTC. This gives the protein CASLGGAMYGYTF.

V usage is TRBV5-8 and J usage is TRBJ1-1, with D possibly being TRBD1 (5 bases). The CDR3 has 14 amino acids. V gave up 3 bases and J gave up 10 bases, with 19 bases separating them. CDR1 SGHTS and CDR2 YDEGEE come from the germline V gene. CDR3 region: CASSSAGTGLGAFF. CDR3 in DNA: TGTGCCAGCAGCTCCGCCGGGACGGGACTCGGAGCTTTCTTT.

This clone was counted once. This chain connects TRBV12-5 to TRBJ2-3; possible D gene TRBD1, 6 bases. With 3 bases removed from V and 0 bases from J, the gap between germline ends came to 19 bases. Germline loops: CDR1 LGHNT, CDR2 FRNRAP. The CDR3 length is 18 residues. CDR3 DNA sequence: TGTGCTAGTGGTTTCGGGATGAAGGGACAACCGAGCACAGATACGCAGTATTTT. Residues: CASGFGMKGQPSTDTQYF.

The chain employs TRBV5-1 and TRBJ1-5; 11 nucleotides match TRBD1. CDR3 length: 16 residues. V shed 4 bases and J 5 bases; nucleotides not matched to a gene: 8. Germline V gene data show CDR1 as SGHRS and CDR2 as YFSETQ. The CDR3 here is CASSPSGTGGDQPQHF. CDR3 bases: TGCGCCAGCAGCCCCTCCGGGACAGGGGGGGATCAGCCCCAGCATTTT.

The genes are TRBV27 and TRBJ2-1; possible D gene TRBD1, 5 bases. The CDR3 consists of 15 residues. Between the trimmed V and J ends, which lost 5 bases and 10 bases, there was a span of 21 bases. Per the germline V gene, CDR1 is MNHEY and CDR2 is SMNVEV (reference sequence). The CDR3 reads CASSLHGALPGEQFF. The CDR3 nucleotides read TGTGCCAGCAGTCTGCATGGGGCCCTACCTGGCGAGCAGTTCTTC.

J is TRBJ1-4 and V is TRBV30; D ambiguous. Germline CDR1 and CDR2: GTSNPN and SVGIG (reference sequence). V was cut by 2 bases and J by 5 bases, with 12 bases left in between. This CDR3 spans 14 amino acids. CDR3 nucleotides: TGTGCCTGGAGTCCGGGTCCTTGGAATGAAAAACTGTTTTTT. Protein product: CAWSPGPWNEKLFF. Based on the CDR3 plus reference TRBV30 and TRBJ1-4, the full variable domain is SQTIHQWPATLVQPVGSPLSLECTVEGTSNPNLYWYRQAAGRGLQLLFYSVGIGQISSEVPQNLSASRPQDRQFILSSKKLLLSDSGFYLCAWSPGPWNEKLFFGSGTQLSVL.

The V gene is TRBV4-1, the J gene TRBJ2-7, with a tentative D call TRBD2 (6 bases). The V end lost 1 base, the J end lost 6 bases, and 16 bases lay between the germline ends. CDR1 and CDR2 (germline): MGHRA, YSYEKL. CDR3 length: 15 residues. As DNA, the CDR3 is TGCGCCAGCAGCCAAGTGGGGTTGGGGGGATCCGAGCAGTACTTC. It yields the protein CASSQVGLGGSEQYF.

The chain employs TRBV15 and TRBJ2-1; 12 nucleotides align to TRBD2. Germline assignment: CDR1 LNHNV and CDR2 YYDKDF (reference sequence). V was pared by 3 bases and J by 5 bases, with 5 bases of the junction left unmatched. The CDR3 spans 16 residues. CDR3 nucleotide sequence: TGTGCCACCAGCAGTGACACTAGCGGGAGGAACAATGAGCAGTTCTTC. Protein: CATSSDTSGRNNEQFF.

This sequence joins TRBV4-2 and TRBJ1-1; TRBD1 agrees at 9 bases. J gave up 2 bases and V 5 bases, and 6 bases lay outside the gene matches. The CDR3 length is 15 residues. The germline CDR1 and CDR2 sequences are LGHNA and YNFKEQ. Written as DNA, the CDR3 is TGTGCCAGCAGCTCGTTACAGGGGGCTAACACTGAAGCTTTCTTT. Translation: CASSSLQGANTEAFF.

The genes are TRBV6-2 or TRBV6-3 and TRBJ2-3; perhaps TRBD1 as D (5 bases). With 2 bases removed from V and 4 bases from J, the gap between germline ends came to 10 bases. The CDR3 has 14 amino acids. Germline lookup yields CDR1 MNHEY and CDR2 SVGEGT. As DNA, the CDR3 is TGTGCCAGCAGTTACACCCTAGGGGCAGATACGCAGTATTTT. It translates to CASSYTLGADTQYF.

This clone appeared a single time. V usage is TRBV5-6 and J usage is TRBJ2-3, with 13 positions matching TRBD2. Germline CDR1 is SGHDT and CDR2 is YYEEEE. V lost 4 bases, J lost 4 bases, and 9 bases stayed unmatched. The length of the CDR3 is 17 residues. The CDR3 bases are TGTGCCAGCAGCCTTTCTACTAGCGGGGGGGCAGCAGATACGCAGTATTTT. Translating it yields CASSLSTSGGAADTQYF.

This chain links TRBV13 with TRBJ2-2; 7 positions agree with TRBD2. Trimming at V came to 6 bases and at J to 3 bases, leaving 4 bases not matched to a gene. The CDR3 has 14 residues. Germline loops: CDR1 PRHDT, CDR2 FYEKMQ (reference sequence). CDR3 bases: TGTGCCAGCAGGTTGGCGGGGGACACCGGGGAGCTGTTTTTT. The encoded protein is CASRLAGDTGELFF.

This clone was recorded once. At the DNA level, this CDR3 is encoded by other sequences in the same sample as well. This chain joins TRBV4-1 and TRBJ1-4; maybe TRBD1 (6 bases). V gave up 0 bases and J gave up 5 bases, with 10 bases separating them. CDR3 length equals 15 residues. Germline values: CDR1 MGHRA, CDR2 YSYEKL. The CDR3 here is CASSQDYRANEKLFF. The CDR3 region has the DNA TGCGCCAGCAGCCAAGATTACAGGGCGAATGAAAAACTGTTTTTT.

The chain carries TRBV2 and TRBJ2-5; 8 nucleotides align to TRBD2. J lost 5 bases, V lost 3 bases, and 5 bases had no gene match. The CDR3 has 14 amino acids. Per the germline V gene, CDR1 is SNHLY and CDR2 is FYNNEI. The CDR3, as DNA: TGTGCCAGCAGTGATCGGGGGGGGCGGGAGACCCAGTACTTC. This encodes CASSDRGGRETQYF. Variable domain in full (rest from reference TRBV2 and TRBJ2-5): EPEVTQTPSHQVTQMGQEVILRCVPISNHLYFYWYRQILGQKVEFLVSFYNNEISEKSEIFDDQFSVERPDGSNFTLKIRSTKLEDSAMYFCASSDRGGRETQYFGPGTRLLVL.

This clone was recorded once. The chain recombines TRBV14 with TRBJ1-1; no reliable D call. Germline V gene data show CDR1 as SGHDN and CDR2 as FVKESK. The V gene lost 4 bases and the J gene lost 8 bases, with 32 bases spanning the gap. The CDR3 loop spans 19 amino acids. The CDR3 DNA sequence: TGTGCCAGCAGCCTCACGGCTAACAGAAAACATCAGAAGATGGTCGAAGCTTTCTTT. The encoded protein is CASSLTANRKHQKMVEAFF.

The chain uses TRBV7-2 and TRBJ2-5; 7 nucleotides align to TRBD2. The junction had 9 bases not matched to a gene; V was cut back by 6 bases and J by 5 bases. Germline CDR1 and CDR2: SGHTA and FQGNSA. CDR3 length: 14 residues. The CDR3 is CASSSGYGGETQYF. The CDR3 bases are TGTGCCAGCAGTTCAGGGTACGGGGGGGAGACCCAGTACTTC.

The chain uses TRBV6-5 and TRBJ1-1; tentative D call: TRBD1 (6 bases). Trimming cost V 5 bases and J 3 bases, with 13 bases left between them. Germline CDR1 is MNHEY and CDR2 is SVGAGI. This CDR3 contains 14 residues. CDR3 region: CASSPWTDDTEAFF. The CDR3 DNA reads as TGTGCCAGCAGTCCCTGGACAGACGACACTGAAGCTTTCTTT.

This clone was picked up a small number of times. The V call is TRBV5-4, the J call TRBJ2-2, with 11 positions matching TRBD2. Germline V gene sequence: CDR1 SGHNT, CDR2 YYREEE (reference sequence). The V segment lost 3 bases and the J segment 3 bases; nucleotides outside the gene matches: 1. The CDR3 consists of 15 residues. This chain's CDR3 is CASSWGLADTGELFF. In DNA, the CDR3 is TGTGCCAGCAGCTGGGGACTAGCGGACACCGGGGAGCTGTTTTTT.

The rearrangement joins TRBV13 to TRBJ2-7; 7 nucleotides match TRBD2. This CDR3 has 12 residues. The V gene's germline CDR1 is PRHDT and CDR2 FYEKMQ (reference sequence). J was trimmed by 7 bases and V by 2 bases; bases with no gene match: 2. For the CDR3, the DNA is TGTGCCAGCAGCTTAAGCGGGGATGAGCAGTACTTC. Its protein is CASSLSGDEQYF.

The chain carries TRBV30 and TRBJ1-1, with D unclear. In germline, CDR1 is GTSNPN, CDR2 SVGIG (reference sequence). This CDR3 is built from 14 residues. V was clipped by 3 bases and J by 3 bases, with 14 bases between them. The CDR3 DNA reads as TGTGCCTGGAGCCTGACGGGGAGGTACACTGAAGCTTTCTTT. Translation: CAWSLTGRYTEAFF.

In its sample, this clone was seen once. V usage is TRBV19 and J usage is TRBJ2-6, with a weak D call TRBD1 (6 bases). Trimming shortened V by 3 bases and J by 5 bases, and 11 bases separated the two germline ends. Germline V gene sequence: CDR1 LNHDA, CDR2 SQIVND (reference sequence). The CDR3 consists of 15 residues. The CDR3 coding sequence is TGTGCCAGTAGTATGTTGCAGGGGAGGGCCAACGTCCTGACTTTC. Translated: CASSMLQGRANVLTF.

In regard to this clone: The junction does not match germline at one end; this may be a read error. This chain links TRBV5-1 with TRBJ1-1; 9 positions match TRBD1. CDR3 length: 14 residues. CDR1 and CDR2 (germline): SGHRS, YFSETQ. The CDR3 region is CASSDQQGATEAFF. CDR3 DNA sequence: TGTGCCAGCAGCGATCAACAGGGGGCCACTGAAGCTTTCTTT.